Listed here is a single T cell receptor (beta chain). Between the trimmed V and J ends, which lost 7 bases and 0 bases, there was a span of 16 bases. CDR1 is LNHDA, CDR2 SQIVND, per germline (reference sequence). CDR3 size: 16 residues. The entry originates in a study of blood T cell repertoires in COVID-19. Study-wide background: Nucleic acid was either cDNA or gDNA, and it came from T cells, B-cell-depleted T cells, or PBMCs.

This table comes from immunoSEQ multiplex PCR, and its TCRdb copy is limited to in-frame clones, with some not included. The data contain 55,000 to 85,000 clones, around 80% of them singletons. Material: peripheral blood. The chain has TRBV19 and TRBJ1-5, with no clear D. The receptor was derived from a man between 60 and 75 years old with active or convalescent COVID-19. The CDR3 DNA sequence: TGTGCCAGTACGCGCACTGGTACTTATAGCAATCAGCCCCAGCATTTT. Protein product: CASTRTGTYSNQPQHF. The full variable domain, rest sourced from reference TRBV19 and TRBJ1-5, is DGGITQSPKYLFRKEGQNVTLSCEQNLNHDAMYWYRQDPGQGLRLIYYSQIVNDFQKGDIAEGYSVSREKKESFPLTVTSAQKNPTAFYLCASTRTGTYSNQPQHFGDGTRLSIL.